This TCR beta chain appears in the sequencing data of a study of shared clonotypes between healthy human individuals. Study overall: Three CD4 naive, three CD4 memory, two CD8 naive and one CD8 memory plate were used per donor.

Positive CCR7 selection of CD45RO-negative cells yielded the naive CD8 cells, and terminally differentiated effector memory CD45RA+ cells were excluded. The healthy adult donors were HIV-negative and reported no recent acute infections or vaccinations. There are 15 residues in the CDR3. Germline values: CDR1 SGDLS, CDR2 YYNGEE. V dropped 1 base and J dropped 5 bases, with 12 bases sitting between them. Sequencing was performed with immunoSEQ multiplex PCR; in TCRdb, only in-frame clones are kept and a portion is missing. The sample records about 1,900,000 clones, about 95% being singletons. The specimen sequenced was naive CD8+ T cells sorted from blood. This sequence originates from a man between 18 and 29 years old in good health. The gene calls are TRBV9 and TRBJ1-4; no reliable D call. The CDR3 sequence is CASSVLSYGNEKLFF. For the CDR3, the DNA is TGTGCCAGCAGCGTACTCTCCTACGGGAATGAAAAACTGTTTTTT.